These 10 T cell receptor beta chains share one sample of origin, sequenced in a study of T cells in localized non-small cell lung cancer. Assay used: immunoSEQ multiplex PCR; TCRdb lists only in-frame clones, some missing. This table holds around 34,000 clones, just over 90% found once. This specimen was peripheral blood, taken before any cancer treatment. These receptors all come from a female donor aged 60 or older with stage I lung adenocarcinoma.

V usage is TRBV10-1 and J usage is TRBJ1-1, with TRBD1 as a possible D gene (6 bases). V was clipped by 5 bases and J by 5 bases, with 12 bases between them. CDR3 length: 13 amino acids. The germline V gene encodes CDR1 WNHNN and CDR2 SYGVQD (reference sequence). The CDR3 sequence: CASSYQGTTEAFF. CDR3 DNA sequence: TGCGCCAGCAGTTATCAGGGGACGACTGAAGCTTTCTTT.

V is TRBV18 and J is TRBJ2-1, with D perhaps TRBD1 (6 bases). CDR3 length: 12 amino acids. Germline lookup yields CDR1 KGHSH and CDR2 LQKENI. The germline V and J ends were trimmed by 5 bases and 9 bases, with 11 bases remaining between them. CDR3 loop: CASSLTGTEQFF. DNA of the CDR3: TGTGCCAGCTCATTAACAGGGACTGAGCAGTTCTTC. The variable domain in full, completed from reference TRBV18 and TRBJ2-1, reads NAGVMQNPRHLVRRRGQEARLRCSPMKGHSHVYWYRQLPEEGLKFMVYLQKENIIDESGMPKERFSAEFPKEGPSILRIQQVVRGDSAAYFCASSLTGTEQFFGPGTRLTVL.

The chain links TRBV2 to TRBJ1-2; TRBD1 might be the D (6 bases). The V end was cut by 8 bases, the J end by 4 bases, with 14 bases between. The germline V gene encodes CDR1 SNHLY and CDR2 FYNNEI. The CDR3 has 13 amino acids. CDR3 protein: CASSAGQTYGYTF. CDR3 nucleotides: TGTGCCAGCTCGGCCGGACAGACCTATGGCTACACCTTC. The whole variable domain, filled in from reference TRBV2 and TRBJ1-2, reads EPEVTQTPSHQVTQMGQEVILRCVPISNHLYFYWYRQILGQKVEFLVSFYNNEISEKSEIFDDQFSVERPDGSNFTLKIRSTKLEDSAMYFCASSAGQTYGYTFGSGTRLTVV.

The V and J genes are TRBV19 and TRBJ2-3, with 13 bases aligning to TRBD2. After removal of 4 bases from V and 8 bases from J, the junction contained 12 bases not matched to a gene. The CDR3 covers 17 residues. Germline values: CDR1 LNHDA, CDR2 SQIVND (reference sequence). CDR3 DNA: TGTGCCAGTAGTACTCGAGGACTAGCGGGAGAGGAGGGTACGCAGTATTTT. Translation gives CASSTRGLAGEEGTQYF. Filled out from reference TRBV19 and TRBJ2-3, the complete variable domain reads DGGITQSPKYLFRKEGQNVTLSCEQNLNHDAMYWYRQDPGQGLRLIYYSQIVNDFQKGDIAEGYSVSREKKESFPLTVTSAQKNPTAFYLCASSTRGLAGEEGTQYFGPGTRLTVL.

The J gene is TRBJ1-1, the V gene TRBV7-9; weak D call: TRBD1 (6 bases). Trimming took off 1 base at V and 6 bases at J, with 12 bases between the two ends. CDR1 is SEHNR and CDR2 is FQNEAQ in the germline V gene (reference sequence). The CDR3 extends over 14 amino acids. Here the CDR3 reads CASSLGWGAAEAFF. CDR3 nucleotide sequence: TGTGCCAGCAGCTTAGGCTGGGGGGCAGCTGAAGCTTTCTTT.

This clone was observed once. The V and J genes are TRBV10-3 and TRBJ1-1, with D unclear. The CDR3 runs to 12 residues. V dropped 5 bases and J dropped 11 bases, with 15 bases sitting between them. Germline V CDR1 and CDR2: ENHRY, SYGVKD. This CDR3 reads CAISPDQERAFF. The CDR3 DNA reads as TGTGCCATCAGTCCCGATCAAGAGCGGGCTTTCTTT.

V and J are TRBV15 and TRBJ2-3; 15 bases align to TRBD2. The CDR3 consists of 18 residues. Germline V lookup: CDR1 LNHNV, CDR2 YYDKDF (reference sequence). V shed 1 base, J shed 6 bases, and the junction held 8 bases outside the gene matches. The CDR3 region is CATSRGVGTSGGIDTQYF. The CDR3 nucleotides read TGTGCCACCAGCAGAGGGGTCGGGACTAGCGGGGGGATCGATACGCAGTATTTT. Variable domain in full (rest from reference TRBV15 and TRBJ2-3): DAMVIQNPRYQVTQFGKPVTLSCSQTLNHNVMYWYQQKSSQAPKLLFHYYDKDFNNEADTPDNFQSRRPNTSFCFLDIRSPGLGDTAMYLCATSRGVGTSGGIDTQYFGPGTRLTVL.

The CDR3 region has the DNA TGTGCCAGTTCGAGAGGATACAGGGGGCCCAACACCGGGGAGCTGTTTTTT. Amino acids: CASSRGYRGPNTGELFF. The chain employs TRBV19 and TRBJ2-2, with 9 bases matching TRBD1. The trim removed 8 bases at V and 2 bases at J, leaving 12 bases unmatched. Germline-derived CDR1 and CDR2 are LNHDA and SQIVND (reference sequence). The CDR3 consists of 17 residues.

The CDR3 bases are TGTGCCAGCAGCCCGGGGACTAGCGGCCGCCGGACGCAGTATTTT. Residues: CASSPGTSGRRTQYF. The rearrangement uses TRBV28 and TRBJ2-3; 11 bases align to TRBD2. Trimming cost V 6 bases and J 9 bases; bases outside gene matches: 11. Germline V gene lookup returns CDR1 MDHEN and CDR2 SYDVKM. The CDR3 is 15 residues long.

The chain carries TRBV18 and TRBJ1-5; D uncertain. The CDR3 spans 13 residues. The V gene lost 5 bases and the J gene lost 1 base, with 6 bases spanning the gap. In germline, CDR1 is KGHSH, CDR2 LQKENI. CDR3 sequence: CASSGMSNQPQHF. DNA for the CDR3: TGTGCCAGCTCAGGGATGAGCAATCAGCCCCAGCATTTT.